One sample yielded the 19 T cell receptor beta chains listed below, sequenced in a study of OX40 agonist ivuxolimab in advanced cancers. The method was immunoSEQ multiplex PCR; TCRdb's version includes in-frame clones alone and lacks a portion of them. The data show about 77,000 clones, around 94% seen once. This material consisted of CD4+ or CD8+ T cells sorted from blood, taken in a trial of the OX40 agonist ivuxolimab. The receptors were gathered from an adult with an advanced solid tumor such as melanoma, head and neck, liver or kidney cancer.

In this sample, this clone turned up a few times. Here the CDR3 reads CASSQEGNTGELFF. For the CDR3, the DNA is TGCGCCAGCAGCCAAGAAGGGAACACCGGGGAGCTGTTTTTT. The chain carries TRBV4-1 and TRBJ2-2; D is unclear. This CDR3 is 14 amino acids long. Per the germline V gene, CDR1 is MGHRA and CDR2 is YSYEKL. Trimming left V 0 bases short and J 1 base short, with 3 bases between.

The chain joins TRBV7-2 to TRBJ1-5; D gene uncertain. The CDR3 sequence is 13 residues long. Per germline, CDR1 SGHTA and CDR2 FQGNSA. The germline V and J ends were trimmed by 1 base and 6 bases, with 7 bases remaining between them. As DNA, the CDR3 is TGTGCCAGCAGCTTAGGGTTCGGTCAGCCCCAGCATTTT. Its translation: CASSLGFGQPQHF.

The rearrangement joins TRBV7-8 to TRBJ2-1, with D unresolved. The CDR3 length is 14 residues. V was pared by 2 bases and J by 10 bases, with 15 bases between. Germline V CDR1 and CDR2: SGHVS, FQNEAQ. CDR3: CASSLHRTLVEQFF. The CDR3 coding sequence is TGTGCCAGCAGCTTACACAGAACCCTCGTGGAGCAGTTCTTC. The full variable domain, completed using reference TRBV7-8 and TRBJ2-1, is GAGVSQSPRYKVAKRGQDVALRCDPISGHVSLFWYQQALGQGPEFLTYFQNEAQLDKSGLPSDRFFAERPEGSVSTLKIQRTQQEDSAVYLCASSLHRTLVEQFFGPGTRLTVL.

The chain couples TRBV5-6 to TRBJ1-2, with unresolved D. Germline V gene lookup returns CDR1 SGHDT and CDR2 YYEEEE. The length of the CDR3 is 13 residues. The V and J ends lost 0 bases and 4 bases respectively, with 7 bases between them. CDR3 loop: CASSLGEIYGYTF. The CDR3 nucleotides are TGTGCCAGCAGCTTGGGGGAGATCTATGGCTACACCTTC.

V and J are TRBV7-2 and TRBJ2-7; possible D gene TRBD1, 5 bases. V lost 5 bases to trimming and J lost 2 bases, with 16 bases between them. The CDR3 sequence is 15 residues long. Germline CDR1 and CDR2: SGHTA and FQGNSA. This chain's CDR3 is CASSLVQGAAYEQYF. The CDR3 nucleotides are TGTGCCAGCAGCCTTGTCCAAGGGGCGGCCTACGAGCAGTACTTC.

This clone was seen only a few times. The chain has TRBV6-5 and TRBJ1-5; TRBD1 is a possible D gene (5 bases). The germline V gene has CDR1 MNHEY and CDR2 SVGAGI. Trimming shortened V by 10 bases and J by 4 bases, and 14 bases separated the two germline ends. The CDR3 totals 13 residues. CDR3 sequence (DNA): TGTGCCACCCGGGGGAGTGGGAATCAGCCCCAGCATTTT. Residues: CATRGSGNQPQHF.

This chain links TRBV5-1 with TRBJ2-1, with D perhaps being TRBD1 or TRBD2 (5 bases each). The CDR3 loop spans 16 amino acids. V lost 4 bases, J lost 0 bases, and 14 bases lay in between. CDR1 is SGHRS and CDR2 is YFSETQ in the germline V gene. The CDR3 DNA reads TGCGCCAGCAGCCTGGGGCCGAGGGGCTCCTACAATGAGCAGTTCTTC. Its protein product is CASSLGPRGSYNEQFF.

CDR3 coding DNA: TGTGCCACTGGATGGGGGGGCGCTGGGGCCAACGTCCTGACTTTC. Encoded protein: CATGWGGAGANVLTF. The chain links TRBV28 to TRBJ2-6, with D possibly TRBD2 on 7 matching bases. The CDR3 consists of 15 residues. The V end lost 10 bases, the J end lost 2 bases, and 15 bases lay between the germline ends. Germline assignment: CDR1 MDHEN and CDR2 SYDVKM.

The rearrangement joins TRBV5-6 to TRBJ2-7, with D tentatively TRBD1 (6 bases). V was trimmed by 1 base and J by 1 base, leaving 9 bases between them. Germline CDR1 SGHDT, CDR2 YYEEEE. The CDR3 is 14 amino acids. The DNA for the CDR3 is TGTGCCAGCAGCTTGTGGACAGCGTCCTACGAGCAGTACTTC. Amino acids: CASSLWTASYEQYF. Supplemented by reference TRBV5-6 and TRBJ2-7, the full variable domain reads DAGVTQSPTHLIKTRGQQVTLRCSPKSGHDTVSWYQQALGQGPQFIFQYYEEEERQRGNFPDRFSGHQFPNYSSELNVNALLLGDSALYLCASSLWTASYEQYFGPGTRLTVT.

CDR3 coding DNA: TGTGCCAGCAGTTACTCGGGTGAGCAGTACTTC. Its translation: CASSYSGEQYF. This chain connects TRBV6-5 to TRBJ2-7, with D uncertain. Germline lookup yields CDR1 MNHEY and CDR2 SVGAGI. This CDR3 is 11 amino acids long. V lost 0 bases and J lost 7, with 4 bases in between.

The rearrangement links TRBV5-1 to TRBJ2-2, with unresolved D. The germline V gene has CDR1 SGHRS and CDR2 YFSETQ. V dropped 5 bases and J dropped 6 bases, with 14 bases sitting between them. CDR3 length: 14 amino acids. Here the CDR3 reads CASRLGTTSGELFF. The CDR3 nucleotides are TGCGCCAGCAGGCTTGGAACTACTTCCGGGGAGCTGTTTTTT.

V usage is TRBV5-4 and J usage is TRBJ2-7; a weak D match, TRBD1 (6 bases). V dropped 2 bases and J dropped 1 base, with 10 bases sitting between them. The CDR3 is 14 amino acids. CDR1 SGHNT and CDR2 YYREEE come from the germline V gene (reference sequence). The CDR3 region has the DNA TGTGCCAGCAGCTTAAGGACAGATTCCTACGAGCAGTACTTC. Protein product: CASSLRTDSYEQYF.

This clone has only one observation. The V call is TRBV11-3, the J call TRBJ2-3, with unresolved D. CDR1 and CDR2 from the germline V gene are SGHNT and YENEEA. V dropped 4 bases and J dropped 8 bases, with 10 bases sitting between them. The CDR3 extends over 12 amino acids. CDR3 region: CASSSAISTQYF. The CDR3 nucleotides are TGTGCCAGCAGCTCTGCTATAAGTACGCAGTATTTT.

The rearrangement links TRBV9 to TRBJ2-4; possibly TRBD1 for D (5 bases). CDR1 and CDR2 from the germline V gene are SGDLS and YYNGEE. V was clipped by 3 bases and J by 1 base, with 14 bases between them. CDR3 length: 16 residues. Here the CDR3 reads CASSAGPEAAKNIQYF. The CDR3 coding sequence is TGTGCCAGCAGCGCAGGGCCAGAGGCGGCCAAAAACATTCAGTACTTC.

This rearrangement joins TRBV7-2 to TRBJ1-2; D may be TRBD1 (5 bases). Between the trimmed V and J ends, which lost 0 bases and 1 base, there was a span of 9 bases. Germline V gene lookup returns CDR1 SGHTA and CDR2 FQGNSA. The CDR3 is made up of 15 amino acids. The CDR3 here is CASSLAIDSNYGYTF. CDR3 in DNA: TGTGCCAGCAGCTTAGCCATTGACAGTAACTATGGCTACACCTTC.

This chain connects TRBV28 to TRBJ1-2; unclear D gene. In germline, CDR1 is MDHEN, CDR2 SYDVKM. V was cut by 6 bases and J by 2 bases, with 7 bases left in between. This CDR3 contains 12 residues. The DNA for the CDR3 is TGTGCCAGCAGCCCACCGAACTATGGCTACACCTTC. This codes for CASSPPNYGYTF.

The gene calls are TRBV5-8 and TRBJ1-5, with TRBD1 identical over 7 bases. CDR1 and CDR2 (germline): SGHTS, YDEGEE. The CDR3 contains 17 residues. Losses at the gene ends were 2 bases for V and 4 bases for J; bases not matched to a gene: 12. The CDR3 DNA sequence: TGTGCCAGCAGCTTAGGGGAGGGGGCTGGTGGTAATCAGCCCCAGCATTTT. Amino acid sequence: CASSLGEGAGGNQPQHF.

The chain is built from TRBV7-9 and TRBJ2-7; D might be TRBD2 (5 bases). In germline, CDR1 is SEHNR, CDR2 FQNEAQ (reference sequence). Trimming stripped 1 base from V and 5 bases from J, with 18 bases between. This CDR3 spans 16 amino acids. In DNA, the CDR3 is TGTGCCAGCAGCTTAGAGGGCGCGAGCGGCCGCCACGAGCAGTACTTC. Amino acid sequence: CASSLEGASGRHEQYF.

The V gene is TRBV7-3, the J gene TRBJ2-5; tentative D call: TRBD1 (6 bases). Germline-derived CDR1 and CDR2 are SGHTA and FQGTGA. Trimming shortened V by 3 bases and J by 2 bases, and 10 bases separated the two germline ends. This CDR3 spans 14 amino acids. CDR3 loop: CASSLGAVQETQYF. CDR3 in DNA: TGTGCCAGCAGCTTGGGGGCAGTACAAGAGACCCAGTACTTC.